One sample yielded the 21 T cell receptor beta chains listed below, sequenced in a study of OX40 agonist ivuxolimab in advanced cancers. Clones were sequenced by immunoSEQ multiplex PCR, and TCRdb holds only the in-frame ones, with some missing. The sample carries roughly 91,000 clones, more than 95% recorded once. Sequencing was performed on CD4+ or CD8+ T cells sorted from blood, taken in a trial of the OX40 agonist ivuxolimab. The receptors stem from an adult with an advanced solid tumor such as melanoma, head and neck, liver or kidney cancer.

The chain combines TRBV25-1 with TRBJ2-7; unclear D gene. Germline CDR1 MGHDK, CDR2 SYGVNS. The CDR3 totals 16 residues. The V end lost 3 bases, the J end lost 0 bases, and 15 bases lay between the germline ends. Here the CDR3 reads CASSENGPSSSYEQYF. CDR3 sequence (DNA): TGTGCCAGCAGTGAGAACGGACCGTCGAGCTCCTACGAGCAGTACTTC.

The rearrangement joins TRBV29-1 to TRBJ1-1; D possibly corresponds to TRBD1 (6 bases). The ends were cut back, 4 bases at V and 0 bases at J, with 15 bases in the middle. CDR1 and CDR2 (germline): SQVTM, ANQGSEA. CDR3 length equals 15 residues. The CDR3 here is CSVVDSVTLNTEAFF. The CDR3 region has the DNA TGCAGCGTTGTGGACAGCGTAACCTTGAACACTGAAGCTTTCTTT.

The chain links TRBV4-3 to TRBJ2-5, with 7 bases aligning to TRBD2. Germline V gene data show CDR1 as LGHNA and CDR2 as YSLEER. The CDR3 is 14 residues long. The ends lost 1 base at V and 5 bases at J; junction bases unmatched: 4. The CDR3 is CASSQGTSMETQYF. CDR3 nucleotide sequence: TGCGCCAGCAGCCAAGGGACTAGTATGGAGACCCAGTACTTC.

The CDR3 spells CASSQIHLESYEQYF. The CDR3 DNA reads as TGTGCCAGCTCACAAATTCATCTGGAGAGCTACGAGCAGTACTTC. The chain links TRBV18 to TRBJ2-7; D is ambiguous. The length of the CDR3 is 15 residues. Germline lookup yields CDR1 KGHSH and CDR2 LQKENI. V was shortened by 4 bases and J by 3 bases, with 16 bases between the two germline ends.

V is TRBV30 and J is TRBJ2-1; 7 bases align to TRBD2. CDR3 length: 13 amino acids. Germline loops: CDR1 GTSNPN, CDR2 SVGIG (reference sequence). V lost 6 bases, J lost 4 bases, and 6 bases stayed unmatched. The CDR3 region has the DNA TGTGCCTGTGCGAGCGGGGAGTACAATGAGCAGTTCTTC. Translated, it gives CACASGEYNEQFF.

The chain's CDR3 is CASRGSGGYGYTF. In DNA form, the CDR3 reads TGTGCCAGCAGGGGTTCCGGAGGATATGGCTACACCTTC. The chain is built from TRBV19 and TRBJ1-2, with a tentative D call TRBD1 (6 bases). CDR1 is LNHDA and CDR2 is SQIVND in the germline V gene (reference sequence). This CDR3 contains 13 residues. V dropped 9 bases and J dropped 5 bases, with 16 bases sitting between them.

J is TRBJ1-2 and V is TRBV5-6; 9 bases map to TRBD1. The trim removed 4 bases at V and 7 bases at J, leaving 11 bases unmatched. Germline V gives CDR1 SGHDT, CDR2 YYEEEE. The CDR3 spans 15 residues. As DNA, the CDR3 is TGTGCCAGCAGCCCGGGGACAGGGCTCTTAGGTGGCTACACCTTC. This encodes CASSPGTGLLGGYTF.

The J gene is TRBJ2-7, the V gene TRBV28, with D perhaps TRBD2 (6 bases). The CDR3 extends over 15 amino acids. Trimming stripped 0 bases from V and 0 bases from J, with 9 bases between. CDR1 and CDR2 from the germline V gene are MDHEN and SYDVKM. CDR3 coding DNA: TGTGCCAGCAGTTTATGGGTGGGGGGCTCCTACGAGCAGTACTTC. This sequence encodes CASSLWVGGSYEQYF.

The rearrangement uses TRBV9 and TRBJ2-1, with D perhaps TRBD2 (6 bases). There are 14 residues in the CDR3. Germline CDR1 is SGDLS and CDR2 is YYNGEE. Deletions cut 0 bases from V and 8 bases from J, with 12 bases between. The CDR3 nucleotides are TGTGCCAGCAGCGTAGAACCGGGGGTCGATGAGCAGTTCTTC. Amino acid sequence: CASSVEPGVDEQFF.

The CDR3 DNA follows: TGTGCCAGCAGCCCATTAGGAGCGGGGGGGCCGGGAGAGCAGTTCTTC. Amino acids: CASSPLGAGGPGEQFF. The chain links TRBV13 to TRBJ2-1; TRBD2 agrees at 10 bases. V shed 5 bases, J shed 10 bases, and the junction held 14 bases outside the gene matches. Germline V gene sequence: CDR1 PRHDT, CDR2 FYEKMQ (reference sequence). The CDR3 length is 16 residues. The variable domain in full, with the rest retrieved from reference TRBV13 and TRBJ2-1, is AAGVIQSPRHLIKEKRETATLKCYPIPRHDTVYWYQQGPGQDPQFLISFYEKMQSDKGSIPDRFSAQQFSDYHSELNMSSLELGDSALYFCASSPLGAGGPGEQFFGPGTRLTVL.

The rearrangement links TRBV28 to TRBJ1-1, with D perhaps TRBD1 (5 bases). V was cut by 6 bases and J by 4 bases, with 15 bases left in between. The V gene's germline CDR1 is MDHEN and CDR2 SYDVKM. The CDR3 runs 14 residues. The CDR3 sequence is CASSASGTRTEAFF. The CDR3 coding sequence is TGTGCCAGCAGCGCATCAGGGACTCGCACTGAAGCTTTCTTT.

V usage is TRBV28 and J usage is TRBJ1-1; D unclear. The germline gives CDR1 MDHEN, CDR2 SYDVKM. CDR3 length: 14 amino acids. V dropped 3 bases and J dropped 0 bases, with 8 bases sitting between them. The CDR3 region has the DNA TGTGCCAGCAGTTTTCGGAGGATGAACACTGAAGCTTTCTTT. Its translation is CASSFRRMNTEAFF.

This sequence joins TRBV11-1 and TRBJ2-7; 8 positions agree with TRBD1. This CDR3 is built from 19 residues. The V gene's germline CDR1 is SGHAT and CDR2 FQDESV (reference sequence). V gave up 1 base and J gave up 2 bases; unmatched junction bases: 16. The CDR3 spells CASSLDDRLGQVTTYEQYF. CDR3 DNA: TGTGCCAGCAGCTTAGACGACCGGCTGGGACAGGTAACCACCTACGAGCAGTACTTC.

V is TRBV7-2 and J is TRBJ2-7, with 7 bases that match TRBD2. The germline CDR1 and CDR2 sequences are SGHTA and FQGNSA. The CDR3 runs to 13 residues. Trimming cost V 5 bases and J 4 bases; bases outside gene matches: 5. The CDR3 DNA is TGTGCCAGCAGCCTCGGGGGGTTGTACGAGCAGTACTTC. Its protein is CASSLGGLYEQYF.

CDR3 sequence (DNA): TGTGCCAGTAGTAAACAGGGAGCCGGGGAGCTGTTTTTT. Protein sequence: CASSKQGAGELFF. V and J are TRBV19 and TRBJ2-2; D may be TRBD1 (6 bases). The CDR3 has 13 amino acids. Germline values: CDR1 LNHDA, CDR2 SQIVND (reference sequence). Deletions cut 4 bases from V and 6 bases from J, with 9 bases between.

V and J are TRBV14 and TRBJ2-7; the D gene is possibly TRBD2 (7 bases). In germline, CDR1 is SGHDN, CDR2 FVKESK. Trimming took 0 bases from V and 3 from J, leaving 15 bases between them. There are 16 residues in the CDR3. CDR3 coding DNA: TGTGCCAGCAGCCAAGATTGGGGGGGCGCGGTCTACGAGCAGTACTTC. This codes for CASSQDWGGAVYEQYF.

V and J are TRBV7-2 and TRBJ1-2, with 8 bases that match TRBD1. Germline CDR1 and CDR2: SGHTA and FQGNSA. V lost 3 bases to trimming and J lost 2 bases; unmatched junction nucleotides: 11. This CDR3 contains 17 residues. CDR3 loop: CASSFEIDRGANYGYTF. For the CDR3, the DNA is TGTGCCAGCAGCTTCGAAATAGACAGGGGTGCGAACTATGGCTACACCTTC.

This rearrangement joins TRBV28 to TRBJ2-7; D is uncertain. This CDR3 region has 14 residues. Trimming left V 4 bases short and J 0 bases short, with 10 bases between. Germline CDR1 is MDHEN and CDR2 is SYDVKM. The CDR3 DNA follows: TGTGCCAGCAGTTCCTACAGATCCTCCTACGAGCAGTACTTC. The encoded protein is CASSSYRSSYEQYF.

V and J are TRBV6-5 and TRBJ1-5, with D possibly TRBD1 on 6 matching bases. The V end lost 8 bases, the J end lost 7 bases, and 15 bases lay between the germline ends. Germline CDR1 reads MNHEY; CDR2 reads SVGAGI. This CDR3 is 13 amino acids long. CDR3 DNA: TGTGCCAGCTCACAGGGTCTCGGGCAGCCCCAGCATTTT. The encoded protein is CASSQGLGQPQHF.

The chain uses TRBV7-9 and TRBJ2-7; D gene ambiguous. V lost 5 bases, J lost 3 bases, and 17 bases lay in between. Germline loops: CDR1 SEHNR, CDR2 FQNEAQ (reference sequence). The CDR3 loop spans 15 amino acids. The CDR3 region has the DNA TGTGCCAGCAGCCAAGCTCCGGCCCTCAGCTACGAGCAGTACTTC. Encoded protein: CASSQAPALSYEQYF.

The chain is built from TRBV4-2 and TRBJ2-2, with D maybe TRBD2 (6 bases). V lost 4 bases, J lost 2 bases, and 11 bases lay in between. The length of the CDR3 is 15 residues. Germline assignment: CDR1 LGHNA and CDR2 YNFKEQ. CDR3 sequence (DNA): TGTGCCAGCAGCCCCCGGGACTTCAACACCGGGGAGCTGTTTTTT. Its protein is CASSPRDFNTGELFF.